The rows below give T cell receptor beta chains drawn from one sample of a study of blood T cell repertoires in COVID-19. The data were produced by immunoSEQ multiplex PCR, yet TCRdb's version contains in-frame clones alone and is incomplete. The top ten hold 2% to 2.5% of the sample, which has 300,000 to 450,000 clones, about 90% seen once. Material: peripheral blood. These TCRs come from a woman aged 60 to 75 with COVID-19, enrolled during active disease. The CDR3 runs from the conserved cysteine through the conserved F or W. D genes are given only for firm matches. The size entry is marked missing in some rows and otherwise reads once, few, many or a size class.

clone size: .
V gene: TRBV24-1
D gene: .
CDR3 length: 14
J gene: TRBJ2-5
CDR3 DNA: TGTGCCACCAGTGATTTAGAGTTCGGGGAGACCCAGTACTTC
CDR3 protein: CATSDLEFGETQYF

clone size: .
V gene: TRBV11-2
D gene: .
CDR3 length: 14
J gene: TRBJ1-2
CDR3 DNA: TGTGCCAGCAGCTCCGCGGGGGGCGGCTATGGCTACACCTTC
CDR3 protein: CASSSAGGGYGYTF

clone size: .
V gene: TRBV5-1
D gene: TRBD2
CDR3 length: 15
J gene: TRBJ2-5
CDR3 DNA: TGCGCCAGCAGCTTACTAGCGGGAGGCGAGGAGACCCAGTACTTC
CDR3 protein: CASSLLAGGEETQYF

clone size: .
V gene: TRBV19
D gene: TRBD1
CDR3 length: 11
J gene: TRBJ1-1
CDR3 DNA: TGTGCCAGTACCCGGACAGGGACGGCTTTCTTT
CDR3 protein: CASTRTGTAFF

clone size: .
V gene: TRBV18
D gene: .
CDR3 length: 16
J gene: TRBJ2-2
CDR3 DNA: TGTGCCAGCTCACCGAAAGACAGCTACAACACCGGGGAGCTGTTTTTT
CDR3 protein: CASSPKDSYNTGELFF

clone size: .
V gene: TRBV28
D gene: .
CDR3 length: 12
J gene: TRBJ2-7
CDR3 DNA: TGTGCCAGCAGTTTATTCGGGTACGAGCAGTACTTC
CDR3 protein: CASSLFGYEQYF

clone size: .
V gene: TRBV7-6
D gene: .
CDR3 length: 15
J gene: TRBJ1-1
CDR3 DNA: TGTGCCAGCAGCTTAGTTGGGGGCCCGAACACTGAAGCTTTCTTT
CDR3 protein: CASSLVGGPNTEAFF

clone size: .
V gene: TRBV11-3
D gene: .
CDR3 length: 15
J gene: TRBJ2-1
CDR3 DNA: TGTGCCAGCAGCCGAAACCGGGACTCTTACAATGAGCAGTTCTTC
CDR3 protein: CASSRNRDSYNEQFF

clone size: few
V gene: TRBV7-2
D gene: TRBD1
CDR3 length: 13
J gene: TRBJ2-1
CDR3 DNA: TGTGCCAGCAGCTTACCCACAGGGGTAGGGCAGTTCTTC
CDR3 protein: CASSLPTGVGQFF

clone size: .
V gene: TRBV6-5
D gene: TRBD1
CDR3 length: 14
J gene: TRBJ1-2
CDR3 DNA: TGTGCCAGCAGGCCAGACAGGGGACGGAAGGGCTACACCTTC
CDR3 protein: CASRPDRGRKGYTF

clone size: few
V gene: TRBV7-9
D gene: TRBD2
CDR3 length: 15
J gene: TRBJ2-3
CDR3 DNA: TGTGCCAGCAGCGAGGGACTAGCTTCACCAGATACGCAGTATTTT
CDR3 protein: CASSEGLASPDTQYF

clone size: once
V gene: TRBV28
D gene: .
CDR3 length: 13
J gene: TRBJ2-7
CDR3 DNA: TGTGCCAGCAGTTTTGGTCAGTCCTACGAGCAGTACTTC
CDR3 protein: CASSFGQSYEQYF

clone size: .
V gene: TRBV5-6
D gene: .
CDR3 length: 14
J gene: TRBJ2-5
CDR3 DNA: TGTGCCAGCAGACCACAGCCCGGCCAAGAGACCCAGTACTTC
CDR3 protein: CASRPQPGQETQYF

clone size: once
V gene: TRBV6-6
D gene: .
CDR3 length: 14
J gene: TRBJ1-2
CDR3 DNA: TGTGCCAGCAGTCCCTCGGGAGTCAGATATGGCTACACCTTC
CDR3 protein: CASSPSGVRYGYTF

clone size: few
V gene: TRBV19
D gene: .
CDR3 length: 14
J gene: TRBJ2-2
CDR3 DNA: TGTGCCAGTAGTATATCCCGGAACACCGGGGAGCTGTTTTTT
CDR3 protein: CASSISRNTGELFF

clone size: .
V gene: TRBV5-4
D gene: TRBD1
CDR3 length: 16
J gene: TRBJ2-5
CDR3 DNA: TGTGCCAGCAGCCAGCCACCGGGACAGGGTTCCGAGACCCAGTACTTC
CDR3 protein: CASSQPPGQGSETQYF

clone size: .
V gene: TRBV7-9
D gene: .
CDR3 length: 14
J gene: TRBJ2-1
CDR3 DNA: TGTGCCAGCAGCTTTGGGCTGGCCGACAATGAGCAGTTCTTC
CDR3 protein: CASSFGLADNEQFF

clone size: .
V gene: TRBV5-1
D gene: .
CDR3 length: 16
J gene: TRBJ2-3
CDR3 DNA: TGCGCCAGCAGCTTGCCTTATCGGGGACTCACAGATACGCAGTATTTT
CDR3 protein: CASSLPYRGLTDTQYF

clone size: .
V gene: TRBV12-3/TRBV12-4
D gene: .
CDR3 length: 13
J gene: TRBJ1-2
CDR3 DNA: TGTGCCAGCAGTTTGACAGCGCCGTATGGCTACACCTTC
CDR3 protein: CASSLTAPYGYTF

clone size: .
V gene: TRBV18
D gene: .
CDR3 length: 16
J gene: TRBJ1-4
CDR3 DNA: TGTGCCAGCTCACCAGGTCGCAGGGGTGCTAATGAAAAACTGTTTTTT
CDR3 protein: CASSPGRRGANEKLFF

clone size: .
V gene: TRBV4-1
D gene: TRBD1
CDR3 length: 15
J gene: TRBJ1-1
CDR3 DNA: TGCGCCAGCAGCCAAAGCACAGGGGGCGGGACTGAAGCTTTCTTT
CDR3 protein: CASSQSTGGGTEAFF

clone size: few
V gene: TRBV6-5
D gene: .
CDR3 length: 15
J gene: TRBJ1-5
CDR3 DNA: TGTGCCACCAGCGTGGCGGGGTGGGAGGATCAGCCCCAGCATTTT
CDR3 protein: CATSVAGWEDQPQHF

clone size: .
V gene: TRBV10-1
D gene: .
CDR3 length: 15
J gene: TRBJ2-7
CDR3 DNA: TGCGCCAGCAGTGAGTCGATCGAGGGAGCCTACGAGCAGTACTTC
CDR3 protein: CASSESIEGAYEQYF

clone size: .
V gene: TRBV15
D gene: TRBD2
CDR3 length: 14
J gene: TRBJ2-1
CDR3 DNA: TGTGCCACCAGCGTAGCGGGGGGGTACAATGAGCAGTTCTTC
CDR3 protein: CATSVAGGYNEQFF